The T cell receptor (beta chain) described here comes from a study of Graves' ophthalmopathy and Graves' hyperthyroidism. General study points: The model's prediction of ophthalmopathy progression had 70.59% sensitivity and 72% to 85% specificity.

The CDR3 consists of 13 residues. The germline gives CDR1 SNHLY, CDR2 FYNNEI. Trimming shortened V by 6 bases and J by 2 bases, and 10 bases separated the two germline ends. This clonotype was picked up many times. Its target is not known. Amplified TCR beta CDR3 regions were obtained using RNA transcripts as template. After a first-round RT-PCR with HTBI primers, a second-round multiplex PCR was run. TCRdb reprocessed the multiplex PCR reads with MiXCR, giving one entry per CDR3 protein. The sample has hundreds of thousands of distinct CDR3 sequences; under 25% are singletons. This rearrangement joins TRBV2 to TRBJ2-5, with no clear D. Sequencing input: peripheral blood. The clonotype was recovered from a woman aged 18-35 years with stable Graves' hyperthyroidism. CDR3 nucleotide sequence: TGTGCCAGCAGGAGGAAGCCACAAGAGACCCAGTACTTC. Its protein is CASRRKPQETQYF. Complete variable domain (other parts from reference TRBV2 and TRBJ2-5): EPEVTQTPSHQVTQMGQEVILRCVPISNHLYFYWYRQILGQKVEFLVSFYNNEISEKSEIFDDQFSVERPDGSNFTLKIRSTKLEDSAMYFCASRRKPQETQYFGPGTRLLVL.